A selection of T cell receptor beta chains follows, all from one sample in a study of persistence of HIV-infected CD4 T cells. Sequencing was performed with immunoSEQ multiplex PCR; in TCRdb, only in-frame clones are kept and a portion is missing. Among more than 30,000 clones listed, 82% were seen once. The antigens of these receptors remain unknown. The sequenced sample was CD4+ T cells sorted from PBMCs after 18-hour stimulation, obtained from a patient who received antiretroviral therapy. The origin of the receptors is an adult woman with HIV who was CMV-seropositive. Both conserved end residues are part of each CDR3. A D gene is named only where the DNA matches it firmly. The size field is filled for only some rows; it gives once, few, many or a size class.

clone_size,v_call,d_call,j_call,cdr3_length,cdr3_nt,cdr3_aa
NA,TRBV12-3/TRBV12-4,NA,TRBJ2-7,13,TGTGCCAGCAGTTTCAACAGCCCCTACGAGCAGTACTTC,CASSFNSPYEQYF
NA,TRBV7-2,TRBD2,TRBJ2-3,17,TGTGCCAGCAGCTCCCGCCGAGCGGGGGGGTTGTCAGATACGCAGTATTTT,CASSSRRAGGLSDTQYF
NA,TRBV3-1/TRBV3-2,NA,TRBJ2-7,15,TGTGCCAGCAGCCAAGCGCCGGGCCCCGCTTTAAGTCTTAGTTTC,CASSQAPGPALSLSF
NA,TRBV5-1,NA,TRBJ1-2,14,TGCGCCAGCAGCTTGGACCAGGGCCTTGGGGGCTACACCTTC,CASSLDQGLGGYTF
few,TRBV19,NA,TRBJ1-1,13,TGTGCCAGTAGTTCCCAGGCGGTCACTGAAGCTTTCTTT,CASSSQAVTEAFF
NA,TRBV5-1,NA,TRBJ1-6,14,TGCGCCAGCAGCTTGGTGGGGAGTAATTCACCCCTCCACTTT,CASSLVGSNSPLHF
NA,TRBV27,NA,TRBJ1-1,14,TGTGCCAGCAGGCTTTACTTCCTGGGCACTGAAGCTTTCTTT,CASRLYFLGTEAFF
few,TRBV2,NA,TRBJ1-5,14,TGTGCCAGCACTCCAGCCCCTGGAAATCAGCCCCAGCATTTT,CASTPAPGNQPQHF
NA,TRBV27,NA,TRBJ2-7,15,TGTGCCAGCAGTTTAGGGGTTGGGAGCTCCTACGAGCAGTACTTC,CASSLGVGSSYEQYF
once,TRBV12-3/TRBV12-4,NA,TRBJ2-5,11,TGTGCCAGCAGTTTGGGGGAGACCCAGTACTTC,CASSLGETQYF
NA,TRBV2,TRBD1,TRBJ1-5,16,TGTGCCAGCAGTTCAGCGGACAGGGGGACCGGGCAGCCCCAGCATTTT,CASSSADRGTGQPQHF
NA,TRBV28,NA,TRBJ1-1,11,TGTGCCAGCAGTTTAGGTGTTCGAGCTTTCTTT,CASSLGVRAFF
NA,TRBV5-8,NA,TRBJ1-3,14,TGTGCCAGCAGCTTGTGGTCGCCGGGAAACACCATATATTTT,CASSLWSPGNTIYF
NA,TRBV4-3,NA,TRBJ2-7,12,TGCGCCAGCAGCCAAGATAGAACAGAGCAGTACTTC,CASSQDRTEQYF
once,TRBV7-2,TRBD1,TRBJ2-7,14,TGTGCCAGCAGCTTGGGACAGCCTTACTACGAGCAGTACTTC,CASSLGQPYYEQYF
once,TRBV7-2,NA,TRBJ1-2,16,TGTGCCAGCAGCTACGGCAGGGCTACCGGGGGCTATGGCTACACCTTC,CASSYGRATGGYGYTF
NA,TRBV19,NA,TRBJ2-2,14,TGTGCCATTCGCCCAGGGTTTAACACCGGGGAGCTGTTTTTT,CAIRPGFNTGELFF
NA,TRBV5-5,NA,TRBJ1-3,15,TGTGCCAGCAGCTTGGATTTGGGGATTGGAAACACCATATATTTT,CASSLDLGIGNTIYF
NA,TRBV29-1,NA,TRBJ2-4,16,TGCAGCGTTACAACGGACCTAGTGTTAAACAAAAACATTCAGTACTTC,CSVTTDLVLNKNIQYF
NA,TRBV18,TRBD2,TRBJ2-7,13,TGTGCCAGCTCACCAGGGACTAGCGACGAGCAGTACTTC,CASSPGTSDEQYF
NA,TRBV30,NA,TRBJ1-6,14,TGTGCCTGGAGGCCCGAGGCCTATAATTCACCCCTCCACTTT,CAWRPEAYNSPLHF
NA,TRBV2,NA,TRBJ2-7,14,TGTGCCAGCACCCAGGGGTCTTACTCCTACGAGCAGTACTTC,CASTQGSYSYEQYF
NA,TRBV5-4,TRBD1,TRBJ1-4,15,TGTGCCAGCAGCCTCGGACAGGGGCGGAATGAAAAACTGTTTTTT,CASSLGQGRNEKLFF
NA,TRBV12-3/TRBV12-4,NA,TRBJ1-4,11,TGTGCCAGCAGCTCTACGGGAAAACTGTTTTTT,CASSSTGKLFF
medium-sized,TRBV19,NA,TRBJ1-5,15,TGTGCCAGTAAGGGGGGGCAGGGGACAAATCAGCCCCAGCATTTT,CASKGGQGTNQPQHF
NA,TRBV24-1,TRBD1,TRBJ1-1,13,TGTGCCACCAGGGGACAGAAGAACACTGAAGCTTTCTTT,CATRGQKNTEAFF
once,TRBV10-1,NA,TRBJ1-4,17,TGCGCCAGCCGCGACCGAACAGGGAAGTGGCATAATGAAAAACTGTTTTTT,CASRDRTGKWHNEKLFF
NA,TRBV5-8,NA,TRBJ1-5,16,TGTGCCAGCAGCTTAGGATCGCTGAATAGCAATCAGCCCCAGCATTTT,CASSLGSLNSNQPQHF
NA,TRBV2,NA,TRBJ1-6,14,TGTGCCAGCAGTGAAAGAGGGGATGGTTCACCCCTCCACTTT,CASSERGDGSPLHF
NA,TRBV11-3,NA,TRBJ2-3,13,TGTGCCAGCAGCTTAGCCCCCCGAGATACGCAGTATTTT,CASSLAPRDTQYF
NA,TRBV27,TRBD1,TRBJ2-1,17,TGTGCCAGCAGTTCCCAGCTCGGGACAGCAATTTACAATGAGCAGTTCTTC,CASSSQLGTAIYNEQFF
few,TRBV7-6,TRBD1,TRBJ2-4,16,TGTGCCAGCAGCACGGGACAGGGGCTTTCCAAAAACATTCAGTACTTC,CASSTGQGLSKNIQYF
NA,TRBV15,TRBD1,TRBJ1-5,16,TGTGCCACCAGTGTGATTTCCGGGACAGGGAATCAGCCCCAGCATTTT,CATSVISGTGNQPQHF
NA,TRBV6-5,TRBD1,TRBJ2-7,15,TGTGCCAGCAGTAGGGGGACAGGGGGTTCCTACGAGCAGTACTTC,CASSRGTGGSYEQYF
NA,TRBV28,NA,TRBJ1-2,14,TGTGCCAGCAGTCCCCGGGGGGAGCGCTATGGCTACACCTTC,CASSPRGERYGYTF
NA,TRBV4-3,NA,TRBJ1-4,15,TGCGCCAGCAGCTGGGGGGGAAGGACTAATGAAAAACTGTTTTTT,CASSWGGRTNEKLFF
once,TRBV18,NA,TRBJ1-2,14,TGTGCCAGCTCACCAGACAGATCTAACTATGGCTACACCTTC,CASSPDRSNYGYTF
NA,TRBV7-3,NA,TRBJ2-2,12,TGTGCCAGCAGCTTATATGTGGGGGAGCTGTTTTTT,CASSLYVGELFF
NA,TRBV2,TRBD2,TRBJ2-3,18,TGTGCCAGCAGTCCTAAGGGGCTTACTAGCGGGTACACAGATACGCAGTATTTT,CASSPKGLTSGYTDTQYF
NA,TRBV5-8,TRBD1,TRBJ1-5,14,TGTGCCAGCAGCTTGGACAGGGGGGATCAGCCCCAGCATTTT,CASSLDRGDQPQHF
few,TRBV6-5,NA,TRBJ1-1,12,TGTGCCAGCACTCTGGAGGACACTGAAGCTTTCTTT,CASTLEDTEAFF
NA,TRBV14,NA,TRBJ1-1,17,TGTGCCAGCAGCCAAGATGGGAATGAGGGGTGGAACACTGAAGCTTTCTTT,CASSQDGNEGWNTEAFF
NA,TRBV28,NA,TRBJ1-1,14,TGTGCCAGCAGCCCGGACAGTTTAAACACTGAAGCTTTCTTT,CASSPDSLNTEAFF
once,TRBV12-5,TRBD1,TRBJ2-4,17,TGTGCTAGTGGTTTGGCTTCTGACAGGGGCACCAAAAACATTCAGTACTTC,CASGLASDRGTKNIQYF
NA,TRBV11-3,NA,TRBJ1-1,14,TGTGCCAGCAGCTTAGATCACGGGGGTCGTGAAGCTTTCTTT,CASSLDHGGREAFF
NA,TRBV7-8,TRBD2,TRBJ2-2,15,TGTGCCAGCAGCTCCCGACTAGCGGGAGCCGGGGAGCTGTTTTTT,CASSSRLAGAGELFF
few,TRBV6-1,NA,TRBJ1-1,17,TGTGCCAGCAGTGCGTCCGGTGCGTTACCCGTAGGAGTAGGAGCTTTCTTT,CASSASGALPVGVGAFF
NA,TRBV5-6,NA,TRBJ2-3,14,TGTGCCAGCAGCTTGGGTCGGGGGCTGAATACGCAGTATTTT,CASSLGRGLNTQYF
NA,TRBV15,NA,TRBJ1-3,14,TGTGCCACCAGCAGAGGGGGAACTGGAAACACCATATATTTT,CATSRGGTGNTIYF
once,TRBV21-1,NA,TRBJ2-7,17,TGTGCCAGCATTCAACTGGGAGGGGGCCAAGCTCCCTACGAGCAGTACTTC,CASIQLGGGQAPYEQYF
NA,TRBV13,TRBD2,TRBJ2-7,14,TGTGCCAGCAGCTTAATAGCGGGAGGGATCGAGCAGTACTTC,CASSLIAGGIEQYF
NA,TRBV21-1,NA,TRBJ1-3,15,TGTGCCAGCAGCGCCTGGGGGAGACCTGGAAACACCATATATTTT,CASSAWGRPGNTIYF
NA,TRBV12-3/TRBV12-4,NA,TRBJ2-7,11,TGTGCCAGCAGTTCCTCCCGCGAGCAGTACTTC,CASSSSREQYF
NA,TRBV27,NA,TRBJ1-1,13,TGTGCCAGCAGTACAGGGACGAACACTGAAGCTTTCTTT,CASSTGTNTEAFF